This T cell receptor (beta chain) comes out of a study of CD8 T cells in ankylosing spondylitis. Germline trimming cut 1 base from V and 3 bases from J; bases unmatched to any gene: 2. This CDR3 region has 15 residues. Points from the study as a whole: Reportedly, matched ankylosing spondylitis synovial fluid was significantly enriched for disease-linked clones. A TCR beta motif made of roughly eight highly homologous variants seemed typical of ankylosing spondylitis blood. Earlier authors reported some of these motif variants in reactive arthritis synovial fluid and blood.

From the 5' RACE reads, TCRdb called clonotypes with MiXCR, one entry per CDR3 protein. The data hold about 210,000 distinct CDR3 sequences, with about 7% observed a single time. Turning to this clonotype: Its target is unknown.

Sequencing was performed on blood, either unsorted or a sorted T cell fraction (not recorded which). This chain connects TRBV12-3 or TRBV12-4 to TRBJ2-2; TRBD2 aligns across 7 bases. The receptor comes from a male donor with ankylosing spondylitis. Here the CDR3 reads CASSLVGGYTGELFF. The CDR3 DNA sequence: TGTGCCAGCAGTTTAGTCGGGGGGTACACCGGGGAGCTGTTTTTT.